The 19 T cell receptor beta chains below were found in one sample sequenced in a study of blood T cells in healthy people across ages. A J-beta primer mix and a sample-barcoded 5' primer were used in a second PCR of roughly 6 to 11 cycles. TCRdb fed the 5' RACE reads into MiXCR, producing one record per CDR3 protein. The sample shows about 540,000 distinct CDR3 sequences, approximately 25% of them seen only once. These data also formed part of another study, on T cells of mothers and their children.

The sample taken for sequencing was blood. These receptors were collected from a boy aged 10-17 years in good health.

This clonotype was observed a few times. The CDR3 bases are TGTGCCAGCAGTGACAGCCCCCTCGAAGCTTTCTTT. Residues: CASSDSPLEAFF. This rearrangement joins TRBV25-1 to TRBJ1-1, with unresolved D. V lost 3 bases and J lost 8, with 10 bases in between. From germline, CDR1 is MGHDK and CDR2 SYGVNS. The CDR3 loop spans 12 amino acids.

This clonotype appeared a few times. The chain is built from TRBV5-6 and TRBJ1-2; D perhaps matches TRBD1 (5 bases). CDR3 length: 15 amino acids. Trimming stripped 4 bases from V and 6 bases from J, with 19 bases between. CDR1 is SGHDT and CDR2 is YYEEEE in the germline V gene. The CDR3 coding sequence is TGTGCCAGCAGCGGTGATGGGGGGTTGGTCAATGGCTACACCTTC. Translated, it gives CASSGDGGLVNGYTF.

J is TRBJ2-5 and V is TRBV12-3 or TRBV12-4; D not resolved. The CDR3 covers 16 residues. Trimming took off 4 bases at V and 2 bases at J, with 17 bases between the two ends. The CDR3 spells CASSSLLGYSQETQYF. CDR3 DNA: TGTGCCAGCAGTTCTCTCCTAGGGTACAGTCAAGAGACCCAGTACTTC.

V gene TRBV6-1 combines with J gene TRBJ2-6; no clear D. V dropped 3 bases and J dropped 2 bases, with 8 bases sitting between them. The CDR3 loop spans 15 amino acids. The germline V gene has CDR1 MNHNS and CDR2 SASEGT. The CDR3 region is CASSEQSAGANVLTF. CDR3 nucleotide sequence: TGTGCCAGCAGTGAGCAGTCCGCTGGGGCCAACGTCCTGACTTTC.

The chain uses TRBV5-1 and TRBJ1-2, with 12 bases that match TRBD1. The germline V gene has CDR1 SGHRS and CDR2 YFSETQ. Germline trimming cut 7 bases from V and 8 bases from J; bases unmatched to any gene: 12. This CDR3 spans 15 amino acids. CDR3 DNA sequence: TGCGCCAGCGGCCCCCGGGACAGGGGGCGCCGAGGCTACACCTTC. Protein product: CASGPRDRGRRGYTF.

As to this clonotype: The junction shows a germline mismatch at one end, possibly a read error. V and J are TRBV20-1 and TRBJ2-1; 8 nucleotides agree with TRBD1. The better agreement between TRBJ2-5 and the DNA end casts doubt on the J call. This CDR3 contains 15 residues. CDR1 and CDR2 (germline): DFQATT, SNEGSKA (reference sequence). This chain's CDR3 is CSAPPGTGSQEIQYF. The CDR3 region has the DNA TGCAGTGCCCCGCCCGGGACAGGTTCCCAAGAGATCCAGTACTTC.

This clonotype was detected only a few times. A junction end diverges from the germline sequence, so it may reflect a read error. The V call is TRBV28, the J call TRBJ1-4; D may be TRBD1 (6 bases). Germline CDR1 MDHEN, CDR2 SYDVKM. The CDR3 length is 14 residues. Here the CDR3 reads CVSSLNRVEEKLFF. CDR3 coding DNA: TGTGTCAGCAGTTTAAACAGGGTTGAAGAAAAACTGTTTTTT.

The CDR3, as DNA: TGTGCCAGCAGTTTCCCCCAGCATTTT. It yields the protein CASSFPQHF. The chain employs TRBV28 and TRBJ1-5; D remains ambiguous. The ends were cut back, 3 bases at V and 10 bases at J, with 1 base in the middle. CDR1 and CDR2 from the germline V gene are MDHEN and SYDVKM. The CDR3 has 9 amino acids.

The rearrangement uses TRBV20-1 and TRBJ2-1; the D gene could be TRBD1 or TRBD2 (5 bases each). V was pared by 1 base and J by 5 bases, with 12 bases between. Germline CDR1 is DFQATT and CDR2 is SNEGSKA (reference sequence). The CDR3 runs 14 residues. Here the CDR3 reads CSARGALGDNEQFF. CDR3 bases: TGCAGTGCTAGAGGCGCACTAGGGGACAATGAGCAGTTCTTC.

J is TRBJ2-5 and V is TRBV11-3; no clear D gene. V was trimmed by 1 base and J by 4 bases, leaving 16 bases between them. The germline V gene has CDR1 SGHNT and CDR2 YENEEA. This CDR3 region has 16 residues. The CDR3 here is CASSLVSGRLRETQYF. CDR3 in DNA: TGTGCCAGCAGCTTAGTAAGTGGTAGACTCCGAGAGACCCAGTACTTC. The variable domain in full, completed from reference TRBV11-3 and TRBJ2-5, reads EAGVVQSPRYKIIEKKQPVAFWCNPISGHNTLYWYLQNLGQGPELLIRYENEEAVDDSQLPKDRFSAERLKGVDSTLKIQPAELGDSAVYLCASSLVSGRLRETQYFGPGTRLLVL.

This chain connects TRBV4-3 to TRBJ1-4; 8 bases map to TRBD1. The CDR3 loop spans 15 amino acids. Germline V gene lookup returns CDR1 LGHNA and CDR2 YSLEER. V lost 2 bases, J lost 3 bases, and 2 bases stayed unmatched. As DNA, the CDR3 is TGCGCCAGCAGCCAATTGACAGGGGCTAATGAAAAACTGTTTTTT. It yields the protein CASSQLTGANEKLFF.

This clonotype has more than one count but fewer than ten. The V call is TRBV28, the J call TRBJ2-4; D might be TRBD2 (6 bases). The germline V gene encodes CDR1 MDHEN and CDR2 SYDVKM. This CDR3 has 12 residues. The V and J ends lost 6 bases and 8 bases respectively, with 11 bases between them. CDR3 protein: CASRTTSDIQYF. In nucleotides, the CDR3 is TGTGCCAGCAGAACGACTAGTGACATTCAGTACTTC.

V is TRBV27 and J is TRBJ2-7; possibly TRBD1 for D (7 bases). Trimming took 2 bases from V and 13 from J, leaving 15 bases between them. Germline V gene data show CDR1 as MNHEY and CDR2 as SMNVEV (reference sequence). The CDR3 covers 12 residues. CDR3 nucleotide sequence: TGTGCCAGCAGTTTACGAGGAGGGGGCAGATACTTC. It specifies CASSLRGGGRYF.

This clonotype came up a few times. The chain has TRBV12-3 or TRBV12-4 and TRBJ1-5, with D uncertain. The ends were cut back, 4 bases at V and 0 bases at J, with 16 bases in the middle. The CDR3 has 17 amino acids. CDR3 DNA sequence: TGTGCCAGCAGTTCCTCTTTTGACGGGTATAGCAATCAGCCCCAGCATTTT. This sequence encodes CASSSSFDGYSNQPQHF.

This clonotype was seen a handful of times. The chain carries TRBV25-1 and TRBJ2-7; possibly TRBD1 for D (7 bases). CDR3 length equals 16 residues. V lost 2 bases and J 2 bases, leaving 16 bases between the germline ends. The germline CDR1 and CDR2 sequences are MGHDK and SYGVNS. The CDR3 region is CASSELGQEGTYEQYF. CDR3 DNA: TGTGCCAGCAGTGAACTCGGACAGGAGGGTACCTACGAGCAGTACTTC.

This clonotype was seen only a few times. V usage is TRBV7-9 and J usage is TRBJ2-1; TRBD1 is a possible D gene (6 bases). The CDR3 runs to 18 residues. V dropped 1 base and J dropped 4 bases, with 20 bases sitting between them. From germline, CDR1 is SEHNR and CDR2 FQNEAQ (reference sequence). CDR3 sequence: CASSLGRITGKLYNEQFF. The CDR3 DNA sequence: TGTGCCAGCAGCTTAGGCCGGATTACAGGGAAACTTTACAATGAGCAGTTCTTC.

There are a few counts of this clonotype. This chain joins TRBV6-6 and TRBJ2-5; the match to TRBD1 covers 9 bases. V was pared by 4 bases and J by 6 bases, with 12 bases of the junction left unmatched. The germline CDR1 and CDR2 sequences are MNHNY and SVGAGI (reference sequence). This CDR3 has 16 residues. Here the CDR3 DNA reads TGTGCCAGCAGTTCCCCCGGGACAGGGAATAGGAAGACCCAGTACTTC. Translation gives CASSSPGTGNRKTQYF.

V gene TRBV20-1 combines with J gene TRBJ1-4; D perhaps matches TRBD1 (6 bases). CDR1 is DFQATT, CDR2 SNEGSKA, per germline (reference sequence). Between the trimmed V and J ends, which lost 3 bases and 3 bases, there was a span of 11 bases. This CDR3 contains 14 residues. The CDR3 reads CSASDRTSNEKLFF. The CDR3 DNA reads TGCAGTGCTAGTGACAGGACGTCTAATGAAAAACTGTTTTTT.

This clonotype has only a few counts. The V gene is TRBV28, the J gene TRBJ2-5; the match to TRBD2 covers 7 bases. The end of the DNA fits TRBJ2-7 better, so the J call may be wrong. CDR1 is MDHEN, CDR2 SYDVKM, per germline. The CDR3 loop spans 15 amino acids. CDR3 sequence reads: CASRPTDRREPEQYF. The CDR3 DNA is TGTGCCAGCAGACCAACGGACCGGCGGGAGCCCGAGCAGTACTTC.